Given below is one T cell receptor beta chain in context. As yet, its antigen is unknown. These data are taken from a study of cytomegalovirus exposure and HLA in healthy donors. Study conclusions and caveats: In vitro assays verified that three CMV-associated chains recognized CMV antigens specifically. The classifier, whose performance was assessed in both the original and validation cohorts, reportedly diagnosed cytomegalovirus status with high specificity and sensitivity. The tendency of first-cohort TCR clusters to co-occur in the roughly 130 validation repertoires emerged from a later analysis.

CDR1 MDHEN and CDR2 SYDVKM come from the germline V gene. The CDR3 contains 17 residues. V was cut by 4 bases and J by 4 bases, with 22 bases left in between. The repertoire was sequenced with immunoSEQ multiplex PCR; TCRdb's copy has only in-frame clones and lacks some. This table has approximately 200,000 clones, 84% appearing once. The clonotype was recovered from a woman in her 30s in good health and CMV-seropositive. V and J are TRBV28 and TRBJ1-2; D is perhaps TRBD1 (6 bases). Sequencing was performed on PBMCs. The DNA of the CDR3 is TGTGCCAGCAGTTCTGACTTTCAGGGGATTCGGAGCTATGGCTACACCTTC. Translating it yields CASSSDFQGIRSYGYTF.